This T cell receptor (beta chain) was sequenced during a study of blood T cell repertoires in COVID-19. As for the study in general: Acute and convalescent COVID-19 samples came from the United States, Italy and Spain.

This CDR3 contains 15 residues. The germline V gene has CDR1 MNHEY and CDR2 SVGAGI. The germline V and J ends were trimmed by 0 bases and 9 bases, with 12 bases remaining between them. Original processing methods: For nucleated cells, counts were estimated from reference gene primer amplification. Assay used: immunoSEQ multiplex PCR; TCRdb lists only in-frame clones, some missing. That table furnishes V, J and clone size, whereas the DNA furnished D and trimming. The data contain around 290,000 clones, roughly 89% of them singletons. Sequencing was done on a sample of PBMCs or T cells enriched from blood (not recorded which). V and J are TRBV6-5 and TRBJ1-6; a possible D gene is TRBD1 (5 bases). This TCR derives from a middle-aged woman who had recovered from COVID-19. The CDR3 loop reads CASSYSGGGRSPLHF. DNA for the CDR3: TGTGCCAGCAGTTACTCTGGGGGGGGTCGTTCACCCCTCCACTTT.